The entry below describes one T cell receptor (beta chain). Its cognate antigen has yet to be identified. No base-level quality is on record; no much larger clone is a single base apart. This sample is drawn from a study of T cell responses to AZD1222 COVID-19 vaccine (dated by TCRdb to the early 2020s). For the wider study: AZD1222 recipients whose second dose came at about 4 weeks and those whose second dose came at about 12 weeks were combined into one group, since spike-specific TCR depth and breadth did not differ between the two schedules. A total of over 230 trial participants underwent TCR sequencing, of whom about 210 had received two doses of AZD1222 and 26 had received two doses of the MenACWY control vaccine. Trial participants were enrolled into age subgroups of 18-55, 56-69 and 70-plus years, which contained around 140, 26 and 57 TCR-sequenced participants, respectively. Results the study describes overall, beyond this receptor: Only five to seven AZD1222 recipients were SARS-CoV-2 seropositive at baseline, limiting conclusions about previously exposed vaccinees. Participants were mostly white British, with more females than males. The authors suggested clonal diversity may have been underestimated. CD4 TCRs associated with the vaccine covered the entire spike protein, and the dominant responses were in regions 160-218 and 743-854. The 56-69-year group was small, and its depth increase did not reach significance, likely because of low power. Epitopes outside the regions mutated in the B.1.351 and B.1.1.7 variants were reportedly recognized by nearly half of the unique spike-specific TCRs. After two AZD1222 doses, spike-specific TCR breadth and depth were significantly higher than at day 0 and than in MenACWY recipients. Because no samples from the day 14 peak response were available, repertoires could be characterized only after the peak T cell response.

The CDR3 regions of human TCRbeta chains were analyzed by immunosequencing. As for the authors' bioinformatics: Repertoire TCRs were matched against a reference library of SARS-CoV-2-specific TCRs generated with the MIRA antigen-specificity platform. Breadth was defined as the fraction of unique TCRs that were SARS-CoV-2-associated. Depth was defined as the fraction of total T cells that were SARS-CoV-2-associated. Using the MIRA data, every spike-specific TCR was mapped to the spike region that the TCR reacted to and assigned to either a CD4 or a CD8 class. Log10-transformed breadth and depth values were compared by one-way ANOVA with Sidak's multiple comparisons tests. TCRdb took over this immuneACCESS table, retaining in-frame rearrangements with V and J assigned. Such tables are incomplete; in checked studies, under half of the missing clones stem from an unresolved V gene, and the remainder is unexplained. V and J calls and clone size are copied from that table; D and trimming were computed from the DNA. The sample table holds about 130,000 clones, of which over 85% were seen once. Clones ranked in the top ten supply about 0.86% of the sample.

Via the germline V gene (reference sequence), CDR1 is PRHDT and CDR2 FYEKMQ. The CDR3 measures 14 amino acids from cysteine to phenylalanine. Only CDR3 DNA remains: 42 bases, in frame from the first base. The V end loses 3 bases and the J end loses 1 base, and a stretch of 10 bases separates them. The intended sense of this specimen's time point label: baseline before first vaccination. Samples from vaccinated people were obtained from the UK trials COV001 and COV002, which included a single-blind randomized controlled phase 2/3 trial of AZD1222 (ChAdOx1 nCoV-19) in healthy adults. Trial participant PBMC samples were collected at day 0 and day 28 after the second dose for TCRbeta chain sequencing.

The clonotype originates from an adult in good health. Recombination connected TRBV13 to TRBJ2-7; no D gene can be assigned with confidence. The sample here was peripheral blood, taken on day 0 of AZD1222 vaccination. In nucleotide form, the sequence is TGTGCCAGCAGCTTCTCGGACCGATCCTACGAGCAGTACTTC. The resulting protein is CASSFSDRSYEQYF. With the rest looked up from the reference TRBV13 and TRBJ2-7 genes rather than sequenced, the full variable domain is AAGVIQSPRHLIKEKRETATLKCYPIPRHDTVYWYQQGPGQDPQFLISFYEKMQSDKGSIPDRFSAQQFSDYHSELNMSSLELGDSALYFCASSFSDRSYEQYFGPGTRLTVT.